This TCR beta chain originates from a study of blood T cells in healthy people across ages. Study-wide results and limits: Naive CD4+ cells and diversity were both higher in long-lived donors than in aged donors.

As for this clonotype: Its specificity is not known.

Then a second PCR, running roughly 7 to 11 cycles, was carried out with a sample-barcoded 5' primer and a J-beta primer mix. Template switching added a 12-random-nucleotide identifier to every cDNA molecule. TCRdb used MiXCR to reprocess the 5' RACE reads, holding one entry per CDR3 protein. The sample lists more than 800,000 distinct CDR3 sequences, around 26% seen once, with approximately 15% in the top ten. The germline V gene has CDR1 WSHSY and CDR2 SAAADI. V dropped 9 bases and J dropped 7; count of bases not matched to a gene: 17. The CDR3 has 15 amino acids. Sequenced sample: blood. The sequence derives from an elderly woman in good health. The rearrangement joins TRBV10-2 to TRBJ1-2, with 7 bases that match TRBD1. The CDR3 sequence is CASAPLGQNPSGYTF. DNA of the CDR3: TGCGCCAGTGCCCCCCTGGGACAGAATCCTAGTGGCTACACCTTC.